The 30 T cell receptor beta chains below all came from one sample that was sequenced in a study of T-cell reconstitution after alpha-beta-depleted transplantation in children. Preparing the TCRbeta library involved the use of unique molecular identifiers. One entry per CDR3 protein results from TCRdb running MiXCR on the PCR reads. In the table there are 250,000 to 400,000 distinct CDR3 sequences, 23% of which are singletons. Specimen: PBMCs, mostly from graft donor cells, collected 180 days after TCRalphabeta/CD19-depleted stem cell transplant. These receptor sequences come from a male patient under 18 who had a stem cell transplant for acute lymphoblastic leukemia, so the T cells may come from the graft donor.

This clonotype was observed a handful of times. The CDR3 protein is CAIRGDSFPEAFF. The CDR3 DNA reads as TGTGCCATCAGGGGGGACAGCTTTCCTGAAGCTTTCTTT. The V call is TRBV10-3, the J call TRBJ1-1; 7 bases agree with TRBD1. CDR3 length equals 13 residues. Germline V gene lookup returns CDR1 ENHRY and CDR2 SYGVKD. V was pared by 6 bases and J by 6 bases, with 7 bases of the junction left unmatched.

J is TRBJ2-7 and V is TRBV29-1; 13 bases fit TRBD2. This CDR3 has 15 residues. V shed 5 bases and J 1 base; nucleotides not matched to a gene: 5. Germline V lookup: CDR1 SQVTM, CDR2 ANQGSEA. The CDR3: CSVFRTSGGSYEQYF. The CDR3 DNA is TGCAGCGTTTTTCGGACTAGCGGGGGATCCTACGAGCAGTACTTC.

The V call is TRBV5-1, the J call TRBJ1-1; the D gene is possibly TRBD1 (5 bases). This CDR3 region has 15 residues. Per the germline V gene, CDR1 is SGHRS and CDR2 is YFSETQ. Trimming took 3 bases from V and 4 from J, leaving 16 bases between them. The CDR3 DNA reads TGCGCCAGCAGCTCGGGACGGACCCGGAGCACTGAAGCTTTCTTT. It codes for CASSSGRTRSTEAFF.

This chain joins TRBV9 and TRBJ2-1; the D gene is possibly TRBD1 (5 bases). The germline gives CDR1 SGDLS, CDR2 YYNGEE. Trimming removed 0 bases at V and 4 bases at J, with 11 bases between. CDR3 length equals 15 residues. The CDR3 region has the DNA TGTGCCAGCAGCGTAGGGGGCGCATTATACAATGAGCAGTTCTTC. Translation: CASSVGGALYNEQFF. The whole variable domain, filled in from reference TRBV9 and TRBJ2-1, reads DSGVTQTPKHLITATGQRVTLRCSPRSGDLSVYWYQQSLDQGLQFLIQYYNGEERAKGNILERFSAQQFPDLHSELNLSSLELGDSALYFCASSVGGALYNEQFFGPGTRLTVL.

The CDR3 here is CASSSRGLAGDTQYF. CDR3 nucleotides: TGTGCCAGCAGTTCCAGGGGACTAGCGGGAGATACGCAGTATTTT. This chain links TRBV12-3 or TRBV12-4 with TRBJ2-3; 12 bases match TRBD2. The junction had 4 bases not matched to a gene; V was cut back by 4 bases and J by 5 bases. The CDR3 spans 15 residues.

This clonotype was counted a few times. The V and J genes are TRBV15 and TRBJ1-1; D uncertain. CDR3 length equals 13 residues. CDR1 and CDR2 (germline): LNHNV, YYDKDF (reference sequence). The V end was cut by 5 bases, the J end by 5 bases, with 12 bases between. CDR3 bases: TGTGCCACCAGCGGATCTAGGTGGACTGAAGCTTTCTTT. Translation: CATSGSRWTEAFF.

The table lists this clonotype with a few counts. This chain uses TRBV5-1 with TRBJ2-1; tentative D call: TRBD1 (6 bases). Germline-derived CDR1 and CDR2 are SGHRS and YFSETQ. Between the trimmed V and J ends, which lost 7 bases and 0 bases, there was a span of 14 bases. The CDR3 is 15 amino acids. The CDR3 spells CASGRGASSYNEQFF. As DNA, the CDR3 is TGCGCCAGCGGCAGGGGTGCGAGCTCCTACAATGAGCAGTTCTTC. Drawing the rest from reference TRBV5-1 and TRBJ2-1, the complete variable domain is KAGVTQTPRYLIKTRGQQVTLSCSPISGHRSVSWYQQTPGQGLQFLFEYFSETQRNKGNFPGRFSGRQFSNSRSEMNVSTLELGDSALYLCASGRGASSYNEQFFGPGTRLTVL.

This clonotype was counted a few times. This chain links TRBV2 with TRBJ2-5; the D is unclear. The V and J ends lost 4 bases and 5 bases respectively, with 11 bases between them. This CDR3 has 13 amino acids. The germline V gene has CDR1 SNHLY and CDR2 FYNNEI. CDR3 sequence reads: CASSVPVVETQYF. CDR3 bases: TGTGCCAGCAGTGTTCCCGTCGTCGAGACCCAGTACTTC.

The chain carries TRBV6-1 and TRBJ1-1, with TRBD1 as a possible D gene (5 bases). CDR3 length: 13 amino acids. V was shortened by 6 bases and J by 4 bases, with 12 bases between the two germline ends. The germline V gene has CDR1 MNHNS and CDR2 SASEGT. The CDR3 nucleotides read TGTGCCAGCAGGCAGGGAGGGACCACTGAAGCTTTCTTT. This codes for CASRQGGTTEAFF.

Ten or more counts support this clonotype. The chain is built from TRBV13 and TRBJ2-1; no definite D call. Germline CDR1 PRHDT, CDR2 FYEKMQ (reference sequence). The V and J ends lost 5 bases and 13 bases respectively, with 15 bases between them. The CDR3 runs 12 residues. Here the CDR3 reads CASSRSLAVQFF. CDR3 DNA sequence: TGTGCCAGCAGCAGAAGTCTGGCGGTTCAGTTCTTC.

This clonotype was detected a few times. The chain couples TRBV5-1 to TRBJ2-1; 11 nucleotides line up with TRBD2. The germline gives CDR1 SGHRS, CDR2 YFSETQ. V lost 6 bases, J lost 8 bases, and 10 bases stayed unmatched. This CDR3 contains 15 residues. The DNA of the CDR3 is TGCGCCAGCACCCCGACTAGCGGGATAAAAGATGAGCAGTTCTTC. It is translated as CASTPTSGIKDEQFF.

CDR3 in amino acids: CASSEGLGEQYF. CDR3 bases: TGCGCCAGCAGTGAGGGACTAGGAGAGCAGTACTTC. J is TRBJ2-7 and V is TRBV10-2; TRBD2 matches at 7 bases. Germline V gene sequence: CDR1 WSHSY, CDR2 SAAADI. This CDR3 comprises 12 residues. The V segment lost 2 bases and the J segment 7 bases; nucleotides outside the gene matches: 2.

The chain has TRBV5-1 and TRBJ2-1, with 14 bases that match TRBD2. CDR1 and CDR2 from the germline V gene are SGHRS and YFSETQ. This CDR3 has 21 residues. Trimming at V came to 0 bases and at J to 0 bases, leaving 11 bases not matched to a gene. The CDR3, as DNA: TGCGCCAGCAGCTTGGATCCCTCCGGGACTAGCGGGGGCAGCTCCTACAATGAGCAGTTCTTC. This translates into CASSLDPSGTSGGSSYNEQFF.

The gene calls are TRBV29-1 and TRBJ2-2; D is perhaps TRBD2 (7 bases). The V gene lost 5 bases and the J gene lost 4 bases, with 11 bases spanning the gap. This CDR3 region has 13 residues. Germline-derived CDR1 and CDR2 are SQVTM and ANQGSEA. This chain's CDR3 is CSVLGGATGELFF. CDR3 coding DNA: TGCAGCGTTCTAGGGGGGGCCACCGGGGAGCTGTTTTTT.

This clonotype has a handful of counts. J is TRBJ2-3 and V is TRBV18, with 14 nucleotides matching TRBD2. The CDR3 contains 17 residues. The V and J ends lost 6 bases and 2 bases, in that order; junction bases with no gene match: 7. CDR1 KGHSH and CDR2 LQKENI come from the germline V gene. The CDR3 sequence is CASSPLTSGRATDTQYF. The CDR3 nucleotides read TGTGCCAGCTCCCCCCTGACTAGCGGGAGGGCCACAGATACGCAGTATTTT.

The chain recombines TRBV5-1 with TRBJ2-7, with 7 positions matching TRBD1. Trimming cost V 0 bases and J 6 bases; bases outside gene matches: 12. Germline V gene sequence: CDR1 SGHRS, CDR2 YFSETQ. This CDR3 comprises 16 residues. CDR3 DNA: TGCGCCAGCAGCTTGGCCCCGGGGACAAGGGGGCGCGAGCAGTACTTC. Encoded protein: CASSLAPGTRGREQYF.

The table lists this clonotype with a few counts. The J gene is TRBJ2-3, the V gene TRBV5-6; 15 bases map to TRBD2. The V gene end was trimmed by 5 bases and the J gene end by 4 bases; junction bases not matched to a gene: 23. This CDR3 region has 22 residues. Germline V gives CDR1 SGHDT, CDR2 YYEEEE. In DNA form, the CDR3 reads TGTGCCAGCAGTTCCGCGGTGAGGACTCCCGGACTAGCGGGAGGGCCGTCAGATACGCAGTATTTT. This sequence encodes CASSSAVRTPGLAGGPSDTQYF.

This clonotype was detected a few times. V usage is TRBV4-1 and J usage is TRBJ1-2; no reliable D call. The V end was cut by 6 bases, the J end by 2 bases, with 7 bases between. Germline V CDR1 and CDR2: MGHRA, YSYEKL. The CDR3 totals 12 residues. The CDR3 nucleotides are TGCGCCAGCAGGCGGCCGAACTATGGCTACACCTTC. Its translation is CASRRPNYGYTF.

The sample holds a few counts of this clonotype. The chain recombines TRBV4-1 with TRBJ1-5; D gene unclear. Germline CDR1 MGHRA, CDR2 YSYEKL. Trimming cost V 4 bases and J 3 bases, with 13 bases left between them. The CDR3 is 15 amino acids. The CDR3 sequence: CASSPQMGPNQPQHF. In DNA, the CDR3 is TGCGCCAGCAGCCCTCAAATGGGTCCCAATCAGCCCCAGCATTTT.

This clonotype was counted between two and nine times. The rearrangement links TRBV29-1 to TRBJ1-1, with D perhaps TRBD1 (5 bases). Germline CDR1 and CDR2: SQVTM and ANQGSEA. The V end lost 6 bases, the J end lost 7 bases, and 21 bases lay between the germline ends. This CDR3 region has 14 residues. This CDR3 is CSVAYTGGRSEAFF. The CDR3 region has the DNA TGCAGCGTGGCATACACAGGAGGAAGGAGTGAAGCTTTCTTT. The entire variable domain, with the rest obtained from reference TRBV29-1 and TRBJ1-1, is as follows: SAVISQKPSRDICQRGTSLTIQCQVDSQVTMMFWYRQQPGQSLTLIATANQGSEATYESGFVIDKFPISRPNLTFSTLTVSNMSPEDSSIYLCSVAYTGGRSEAFFGQGTRLTVV.

CDR3 residues: CASSGTRLSEQYF. CDR3 nucleotide sequence: TGTGCCAGCAGCGGGACTAGGCTCTCCGAGCAGTACTTC. The rearrangement joins TRBV2 to TRBJ2-7; TRBD2 matches at 8 bases. CDR3 length: 13 residues. Germline V lookup: CDR1 SNHLY, CDR2 FYNNEI. The V gene end was trimmed by 6 bases and the J gene end by 6 bases; junction bases not matched to a gene: 7.

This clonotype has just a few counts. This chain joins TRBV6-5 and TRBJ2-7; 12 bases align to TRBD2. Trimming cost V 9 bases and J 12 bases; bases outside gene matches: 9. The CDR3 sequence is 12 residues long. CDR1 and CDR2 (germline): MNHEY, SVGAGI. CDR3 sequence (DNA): TGTGCCAGTCCGGGACTAGCGGGCATATGGTACTTC. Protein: CASPGLAGIWYF.

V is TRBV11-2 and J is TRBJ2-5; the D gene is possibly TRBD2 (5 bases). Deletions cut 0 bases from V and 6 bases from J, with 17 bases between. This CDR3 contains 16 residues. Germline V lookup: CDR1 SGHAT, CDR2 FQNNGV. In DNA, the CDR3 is TGTGCCAGCAGCTTAGAACCGGAGGAACGGCGCAAGACCCAGTACTTC. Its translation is CASSLEPEERRKTQYF.

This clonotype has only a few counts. The CDR3 DNA reads TGCGCCAGCAGCTTGGCCCAGGGGACAAGGAATGAAAAACTGTTTTTT. This translates into CASSLAQGTRNEKLFF. The gene calls are TRBV5-1 and TRBJ1-4; a possible D gene is TRBD1 (6 bases). This CDR3 is built from 16 residues. V lost 0 bases to trimming and J lost 5 bases, with 14 bases between them. Germline CDR1 reads SGHRS; CDR2 reads YFSETQ.

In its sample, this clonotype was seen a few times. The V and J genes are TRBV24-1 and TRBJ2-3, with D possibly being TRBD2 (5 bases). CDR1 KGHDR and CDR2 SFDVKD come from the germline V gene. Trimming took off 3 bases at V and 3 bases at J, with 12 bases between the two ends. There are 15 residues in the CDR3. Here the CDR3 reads CATSDPRRGTDTQYF. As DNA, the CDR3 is TGTGCCACCAGTGATCCCCGGAGAGGGACAGATACGCAGTATTTT.

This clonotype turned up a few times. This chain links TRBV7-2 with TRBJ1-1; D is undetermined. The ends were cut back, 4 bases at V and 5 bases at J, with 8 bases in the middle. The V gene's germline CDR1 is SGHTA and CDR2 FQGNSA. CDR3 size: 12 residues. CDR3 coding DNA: TGTGCCAGCAGCTCGTACATGACTGAAGCTTTCTTT. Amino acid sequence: CASSSYMTEAFF.

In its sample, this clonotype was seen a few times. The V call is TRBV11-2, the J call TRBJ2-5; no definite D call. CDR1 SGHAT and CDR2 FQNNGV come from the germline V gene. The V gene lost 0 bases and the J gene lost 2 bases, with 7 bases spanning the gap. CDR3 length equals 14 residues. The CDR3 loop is CASSLDSSQETQYF. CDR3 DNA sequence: TGTGCCAGCAGCTTAGATTCCTCGCAAGAGACCCAGTACTTC.

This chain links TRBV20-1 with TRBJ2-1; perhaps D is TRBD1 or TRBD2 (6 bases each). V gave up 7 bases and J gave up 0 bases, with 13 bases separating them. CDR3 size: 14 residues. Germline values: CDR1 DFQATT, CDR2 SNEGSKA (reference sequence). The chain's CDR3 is CSVRGLRSYNEQFF. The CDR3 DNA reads TGCAGTGTCAGGGGACTCCGCTCCTACAATGAGCAGTTCTTC.

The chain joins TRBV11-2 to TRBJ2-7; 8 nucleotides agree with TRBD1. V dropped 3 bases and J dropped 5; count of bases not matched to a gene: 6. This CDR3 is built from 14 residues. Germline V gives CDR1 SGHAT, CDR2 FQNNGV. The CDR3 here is CASSFLDRVDEQYF. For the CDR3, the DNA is TGTGCCAGCAGCTTTTTGGACAGGGTAGACGAGCAGTACTTC.

CDR3 sequence (DNA): TGTGCCAGCAGCGTAGCTACGACAAGGGCTAGCGGGAGCACAGATACGCAGTATTTT. Its protein product is CASSVATTRASGSTDTQYF. This chain links TRBV9 with TRBJ2-3; 8 bases are shared with TRBD2. The CDR3 spans 19 residues. The germline V gene has CDR1 SGDLS and CDR2 YYNGEE. Trimming cost V 0 bases and J 0 bases; bases outside gene matches: 12.